One sample yielded the 2 T cell receptor beta chains listed below, sequenced in a study of blood T cell repertoires in COVID-19. The table came from immunoSEQ multiplex PCR; TCRdb's copy has only in-frame clones and leaves some out. The sample consists of roughly 99,000 clones, about 90% of them appearing once. Sequenced sample: peripheral blood. All receptors derive from a woman between 25 and 40 years old with acute or convalescent COVID-19.

The chain recombines TRBV7-2 with TRBJ2-2; D might be TRBD2 (6 bases). This CDR3 has 14 amino acids. Germline assignment: CDR1 SGHTA and CDR2 FQGNSA. The V and J ends lost 5 bases and 7 bases respectively, with 14 bases between them. The CDR3 sequence: CASSKGPGSGELFF. Written as DNA, the CDR3 is TGTGCCAGCAGCAAGGGTCCCGGGAGCGGGGAGCTGTTTTTT. The variable domain in full, with the rest retrieved from reference TRBV7-2 and TRBJ2-2, is GAGVSQSPSNKVTEKGKDVELRCDPISGHTALYWYRQSLGQGLEFLIYFQGNSAPDKSGLPSDRFSAERTGGSVSTLTIQRTQQEDSAVYLCASSKGPGSGELFFGEGSRLTVL.

J is TRBJ2-3 and V is TRBV9, with a possible D match to TRBD1 (5 bases). Trimming removed 7 bases at V and 7 bases at J, with 10 bases between. The CDR3 contains 11 residues. The germline CDR1 and CDR2 sequences are SGDLS and YYNGEE. The CDR3 DNA follows: TGTGCCAGCGGGGCCTGGAATACGCAGTATTTT. Translation gives CASGAWNTQYF.